This T cell receptor beta chain was captured in a study of blood T cells in healthy people across ages. Per germline, CDR1 MDHEN and CDR2 SYDVKM. The CDR3 runs to 18 residues. Trimming removed 7 bases from V and 2 bases from J, with 27 bases in between. This clonotype showed up just a few times. A second PCR, run for roughly 7 to 12 cycles, used a sample-barcoded 5' primer plus a J-beta primer mix. TCRdb recomputed calls from the 5' RACE reads with MiXCR, one row per CDR3 protein. Of over 450,000 distinct CDR3 sequences in the sample, 24% were seen once. The sample also formed part of further work on T cells of mothers and their children. That work adds: The study sampled a few healthy Caucasian mothers and their six children.

The sample consisted of blood. The TCR originated in a boy aged 5 to 17 in good health. The J gene is TRBJ2-7, the V gene TRBV28; D might be TRBD1 or TRBD2, each matching 6 bases. CDR3 protein: CASIGPHPGGEVPYEQYF. The CDR3 DNA reads TGTGCCAGCATAGGGCCCCATCCCGGGGGCGAGGTCCCCTACGAGCAGTACTTC.